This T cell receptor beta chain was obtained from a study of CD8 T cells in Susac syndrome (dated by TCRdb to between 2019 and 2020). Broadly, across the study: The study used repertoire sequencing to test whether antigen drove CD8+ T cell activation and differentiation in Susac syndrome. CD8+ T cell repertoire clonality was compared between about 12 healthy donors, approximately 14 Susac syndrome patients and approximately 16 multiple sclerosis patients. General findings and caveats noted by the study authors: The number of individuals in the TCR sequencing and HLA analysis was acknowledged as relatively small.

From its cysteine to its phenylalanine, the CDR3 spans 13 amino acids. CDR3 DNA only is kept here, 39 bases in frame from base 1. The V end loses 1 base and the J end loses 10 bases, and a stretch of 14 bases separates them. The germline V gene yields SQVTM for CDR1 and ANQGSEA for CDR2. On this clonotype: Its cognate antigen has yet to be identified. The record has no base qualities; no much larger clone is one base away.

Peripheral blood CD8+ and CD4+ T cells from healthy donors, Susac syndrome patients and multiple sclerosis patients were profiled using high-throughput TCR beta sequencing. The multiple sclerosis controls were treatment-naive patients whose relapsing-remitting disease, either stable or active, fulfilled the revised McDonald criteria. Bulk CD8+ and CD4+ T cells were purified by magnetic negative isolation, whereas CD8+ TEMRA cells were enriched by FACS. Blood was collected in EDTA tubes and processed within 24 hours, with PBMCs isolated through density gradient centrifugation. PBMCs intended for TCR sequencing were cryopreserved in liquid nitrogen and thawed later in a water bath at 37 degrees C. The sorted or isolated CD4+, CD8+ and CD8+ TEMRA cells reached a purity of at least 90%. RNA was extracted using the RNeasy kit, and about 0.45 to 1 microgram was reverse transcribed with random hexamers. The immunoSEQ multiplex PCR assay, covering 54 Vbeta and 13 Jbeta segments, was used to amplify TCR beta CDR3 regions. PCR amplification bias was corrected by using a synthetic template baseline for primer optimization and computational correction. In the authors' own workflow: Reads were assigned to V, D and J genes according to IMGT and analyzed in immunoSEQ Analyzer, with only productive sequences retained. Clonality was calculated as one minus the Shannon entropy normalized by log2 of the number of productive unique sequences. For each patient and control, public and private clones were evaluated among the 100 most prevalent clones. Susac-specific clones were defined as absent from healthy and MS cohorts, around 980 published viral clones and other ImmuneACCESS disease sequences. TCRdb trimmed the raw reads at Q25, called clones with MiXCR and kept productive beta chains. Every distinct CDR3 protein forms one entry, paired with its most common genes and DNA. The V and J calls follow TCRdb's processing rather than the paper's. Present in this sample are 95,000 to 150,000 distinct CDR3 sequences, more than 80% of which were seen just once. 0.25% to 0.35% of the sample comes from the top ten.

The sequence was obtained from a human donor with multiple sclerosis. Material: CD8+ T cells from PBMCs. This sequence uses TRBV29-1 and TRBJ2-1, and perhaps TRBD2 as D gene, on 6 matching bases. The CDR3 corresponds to CSVEARTDYEQFF. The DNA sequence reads TGCAGCGTTGAAGCTCGAACGGACTACGAGCAGTTCTTC.